The clone carrying this T cell receptor (beta chain) is termed medium-sized. A library prepared for alpha chains yielded this beta chain as an off-target read; its size is of little meaning. This entry belongs to a study of spatial heterogeneity in lung cancer. MiXCR, applied by TCRdb to the 5' RACE reads, yields one record per CDR3 protein. The data show more than 10,000 distinct CDR3 sequences, with about 5.6% seen just once and about 38% held by the top ten. This sample's time point: sample taken at primary tumor resection. Whole RNA, which was extracted from tumor, nontumor lung tissue or frozen PBMC, was sequenced without any cell sorting. Around 70 TRACERx patients with early, untreated non-small cell lung cancer donated samples. CDR3 length: 13 residues. Per germline, CDR1 SGHTA and CDR2 FQGNSA. V was pared by 5 bases and J by 2 bases, with 9 bases between.

The V and J genes are TRBV7-2 and TRBJ2-5; D is ambiguous. This receptor was identified in a human donor with early-stage non-small cell lung cancer. Material: lung tumor tissue, obtained at surgery. In DNA form, the CDR3 reads TGTGCCAGCAGCCCCCTTGGACAAGAGACCCAGTACTTC. Translating gives CASSPLGQETQYF.